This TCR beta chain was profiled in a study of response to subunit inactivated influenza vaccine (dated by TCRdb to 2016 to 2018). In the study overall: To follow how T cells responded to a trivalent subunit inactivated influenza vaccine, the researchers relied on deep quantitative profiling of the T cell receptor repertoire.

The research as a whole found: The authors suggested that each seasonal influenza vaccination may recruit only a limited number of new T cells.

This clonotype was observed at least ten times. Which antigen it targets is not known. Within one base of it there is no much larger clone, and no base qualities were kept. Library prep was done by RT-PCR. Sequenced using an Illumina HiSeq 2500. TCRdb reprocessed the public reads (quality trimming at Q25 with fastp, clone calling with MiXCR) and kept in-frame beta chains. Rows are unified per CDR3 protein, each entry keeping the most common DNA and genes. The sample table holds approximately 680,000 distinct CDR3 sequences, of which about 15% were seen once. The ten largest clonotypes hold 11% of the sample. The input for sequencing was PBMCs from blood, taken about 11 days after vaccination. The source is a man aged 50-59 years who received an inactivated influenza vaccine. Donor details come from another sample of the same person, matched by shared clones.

CDR3 region: CASSLGVAYEQYF. The bases read TGTGCCAGCAGCTTGGGGGTGGCCTACGAGCAGTACTTC. The V and J segments used are TRBV7-6 and TRBJ2-7, with the D gene possibly TRBD1 or TRBD2, each one fitting 5 bases. From the germline V gene, CDR1 is SGHVS and CDR2 is FNYEAQ. The germline ends are 8 bases apart after V is trimmed by 3 bases and J by 2 bases. Taken from cysteine to phenylalanine, the CDR3 has 13 residues. The read is trimmed to its CDR3 DNA, 39 bases read in frame from base 1.